The clone carrying this TCR beta chain was observed a few times. One entry per CDR3 protein results from TCRdb running MiXCR on the RT-PCR reads. The repertoire consists of about 700,000 distinct CDR3 sequences, with approximately 15% occurring once and the leading ten covering 3.6%. The CDR3 covers 14 residues. Germline CDR1 MNHEY, CDR2 SMNVEV (reference sequence). V shed 4 bases, J shed 6 bases, and the junction held 3 bases outside the gene matches. Sequenced sample: memory CD4+ T cells from blood. The chain links TRBV27 to TRBJ2-5; 12 bases match TRBD1. The sequence was obtained from a female donor in good health, serving as a healthy control. In DNA form, the CDR3 reads TGTGCCAGCAGTTGGGGACAGGGGGCGAAGACCCAGTACTTC. Translating it yields CASSWGQGAKTQYF.